Below are 3 T cell receptor beta chains sequenced from a single sample in a study of technical replicates of blood from a few donors. The data were produced by immunoSEQ multiplex PCR, yet TCRdb's version contains in-frame clones alone and is incomplete. The data hold more than 90,000 clones, with approximately 95% observed a single time. The sample consisted of T cells isolated from PBMCs. These TCRs come from a human donor in good health.

The J gene is TRBJ1-6, the V gene TRBV5-6; TRBD1 aligns across 8 bases. This CDR3 contains 14 residues. CDR1 is SGHDT and CDR2 is YYEEEE in the germline V gene. Germline trimming cut 0 bases from V and 8 bases from J; bases unmatched to any gene: 1. The CDR3 DNA is TGTGCCAGCAGCTTGGTACAGGGGGATTCACCCCTCCACTTT. Translated: CASSLVQGDSPLHF.

CDR3 protein: CASRAAGTIGQFF. The DNA of the CDR3 is TGTGCCAGCAGGGCGGCCGGGACAATAGGGCAGTTCTTC. The chain uses TRBV25-1 and TRBJ2-1; possibly TRBD1 for D (6 bases). CDR1 and CDR2 (germline): MGHDK, SYGVNS. This CDR3 is built from 13 residues. Trimming stripped 6 bases from V and 12 bases from J, with 18 bases between.

The rearrangement uses TRBV7-9 and TRBJ1-1; D is unresolved. In germline, CDR1 is SEHNR, CDR2 FQNEAQ (reference sequence). The CDR3 sequence is 11 residues long. V gave up 6 bases and J gave up 1 base, with 3 bases separating them. This chain's CDR3 is CASRANTEAFF. CDR3 coding DNA: TGTGCCAGCAGGGCGAACACTGAAGCTTTCTTT.